This T cell receptor beta chain was observed in a study of shared T cell receptors in the human thymus. The repertoire was sequenced with immunoSEQ multiplex PCR; TCRdb's copy has only in-frame clones and lacks some. In the table there are about 660,000 clones, more than 75% of which are singletons. This CDR3 spans 15 amino acids. The germline V and J ends were trimmed by 4 bases and 2 bases, with 14 bases remaining between them. CDR1 is MNHEY and CDR2 is SMNVEV in the germline V gene (reference sequence). The sample was also linked to a second study, of human thymus T cells.

The genes are TRBV27 and TRBJ1-2, with a possible D match to TRBD1 (6 bases). This TCR derives from a boy younger than two with a congenital heart defect. Sequencing input: thymocytes. The CDR3 sequence: CASSSPSDRNYGYTF. The CDR3 coding sequence is TGTGCCAGCAGTTCCCCTTCCGACAGGAACTATGGCTACACCTTC.